What follows are 21 T cell receptor beta chains derived from one specimen sequenced in a study of blood T cell repertoires in COVID-19. The data were produced by immunoSEQ multiplex PCR, yet TCRdb's version contains in-frame clones alone and is incomplete. The sample consists of some 300,000 clones, just under 90% of them appearing once. Sequenced input: peripheral blood. The receptors come from a woman in her twenties or thirties with COVID-19, enrolled during active disease.

The CDR3 sequence: CASSLDPGRGPYEQYF. In nucleotides, the CDR3 is TGCGCCAGCAGCTTGGACCCAGGGCGGGGCCCCTACGAGCAGTACTTC. The rearrangement joins TRBV5-1 to TRBJ2-7, with D possibly being TRBD2 (6 bases). The CDR3 has 16 amino acids. Germline loops: CDR1 SGHRS, CDR2 YFSETQ. V was pared by 0 bases and J by 2 bases, with 15 bases between.

The chain uses TRBV16 and TRBJ2-5; TRBD2 might be the D (6 bases). Germline V gene lookup returns CDR1 KGHSY and CDR2 FQNENV. V lost 2 bases and J lost 4, with 11 bases in between. CDR3 length: 14 residues. The CDR3 DNA reads as TGTGCCAGCAGCCAAGTTTTCGGGGGAGAGACCCAGTACTTC. Translating it yields CASSQVFGGETQYF.

The gene calls are TRBV20-1 and TRBJ1-6; D is perhaps TRBD1 (5 bases). This CDR3 has 10 residues. CDR1 is DFQATT and CDR2 is SNEGSKA in the germline V gene (reference sequence). V was clipped by 6 bases and J by 16 bases, with 13 bases between them. The chain's CDR3 is CSAVGHILHF. CDR3 DNA sequence: TGCAGTGCGGTTGGACACATTCTCCACTTT.

This chain joins TRBV28 and TRBJ2-7; 7 bases align to TRBD1. The ends lost 4 bases at V and 3 bases at J; junction bases unmatched: 6. Germline CDR1 is MDHEN and CDR2 is SYDVKM. CDR3 length: 14 amino acids. The CDR3 nucleotides read TGTGCCAGCAGTTCCCGCCAGGGGGTCTACGAGCAGTACGTC. Translation: CASSSRQGVYEQYV.

The chain couples TRBV6-5 to TRBJ2-1, with TRBD2 as a possible D gene (5 bases). CDR3 size: 15 residues. Germline CDR1 reads MNHEY; CDR2 reads SVGAGI. Trimming left V 6 bases short and J 4 bases short, with 16 bases between. This CDR3 is CASSLRLGGYNEQFF. Written as DNA, the CDR3 is TGTGCCAGCAGCTTACGACTCGGCGGGTACAATGAGCAGTTCTTC.

This sequence joins TRBV29-1 and TRBJ2-5; D not resolved. Trimming pared 3 bases from V and 2 bases from J, leaving 10 bases between. Germline lookup yields CDR1 SQVTM and CDR2 ANQGSEA. This CDR3 has 13 amino acids. CDR3 sequence reads: CSVDIVQQETQYF. Here the CDR3 DNA reads TGCAGCGTTGATATTGTACAGCAAGAGACCCAGTACTTC.

J is TRBJ2-5 and V is TRBV4-2, with TRBD2 identical over 8 bases. This CDR3 spans 15 amino acids. Germline-derived CDR1 and CDR2 are LGHNA and YNFKEQ. V was clipped by 1 base and J by 5 bases; unmatched bases: 6. The DNA for the CDR3 is TGTGCCAGCAGCCAAGCCCGGGGGGGACTGGAGACCCAGTACTTC. Translation gives CASSQARGGLETQYF.

V and J are TRBV5-1 and TRBJ1-4; no definite D call. Germline CDR1 reads SGHRS; CDR2 reads YFSETQ. This CDR3 is 16 amino acids long. The ends were cut back, 1 base at V and 6 bases at J, with 16 bases in the middle. The CDR3: CASSLRGTSAYEKLFF. The CDR3 nucleotides read TGCGCCAGCAGCTTGAGAGGCACAAGCGCCTATGAAAAACTGTTTTTT.

The chain combines TRBV9 with TRBJ1-3, with TRBD1 matching over 8 bases. The CDR3 is 18 amino acids. CDR1 is SGDLS and CDR2 is YYNGEE in the germline V gene. The J segment lost 0 bases and the V segment lost 0 bases, leaving 8 bases of the junction unmatched. CDR3: CASSVVRDRTTSGNTIYF. DNA of the CDR3: TGTGCCAGCAGCGTAGTACGGGACAGGACCACCTCTGGAAACACCATATATTTT. Based on the CDR3 plus reference TRBV9 and TRBJ1-3, the full variable domain is DSGVTQTPKHLITATGQRVTLRCSPRSGDLSVYWYQQSLDQGLQFLIQYYNGEERAKGNILERFSAQQFPDLHSELNLSSLELGDSALYFCASSVVRDRTTSGNTIYFGEGSWLTVV.

The CDR3 region has the DNA TGTGCCAGCAGCCCCACACAGGGGGCTTTGGAGTATGGCTACACCTTC. Translation gives CASSPTQGALEYGYTF. The chain carries TRBV3-1 (or the pseudogene TRBV3-2) and TRBJ1-2; 9 positions match TRBD1. The CDR3 extends over 16 amino acids. V gave up 4 bases and J gave up 5 bases; unmatched junction bases: 11. Germline lookup yields CDR1 LGHDT and CDR2 YNNKEL (reference sequence).

This chain joins TRBV28 and TRBJ1-2, with TRBD1 matching over 10 bases. V trimming: 5 bases; J trimming: 3 bases; junction bases outside the gene matches: 6. This CDR3 is built from 15 residues. CDR1 is MDHEN and CDR2 is SYDVKM in the germline V gene. The CDR3, as DNA: TGTGCCAGCAGTCCGGGGACAGGGGATCACTATGGCTACACCTTC. Encoded protein: CASSPGTGDHYGYTF.

This chain links TRBV28 with TRBJ1-4, with D possibly being TRBD1 (5 bases). Deletions cut 8 bases from V and 5 bases from J, with 12 bases between. The CDR3 loop spans 13 amino acids. CDR1 is MDHEN and CDR2 is SYDVKM in the germline V gene. CDR3 protein: CASSGGVNEKLFF. The CDR3 DNA reads TGTGCCAGCTCCGGGGGGGTGAATGAAAAACTGTTTTTT. The complete variable domain, with remaining parts taken from reference TRBV28 and TRBJ1-4, reads DVKVTQSSRYLVKRTGEKVFLECVQDMDHENMFWYRQDPGLGLRLIYFSYDVKMKEKGDIPEGYSVSREKKERFSLILESASTNQTSMYLCASSGGVNEKLFFGSGTQLSVL.

The V call is TRBV12-5, the J call TRBJ2-7; 10 nucleotides line up with TRBD1. Per germline, CDR1 LGHNT and CDR2 FRNRAP. The J segment lost 2 bases and the V segment lost 0 bases, leaving 7 bases of the junction unmatched. This CDR3 contains 17 residues. CDR3 sequence (DNA): TGTGCTAGTGGTTTGGTACAGGGGACAGGGGAACCCTACGAGCAGTACTTC. It encodes CASGLVQGTGEPYEQYF.

This rearrangement joins TRBV6-5 to TRBJ2-1; TRBD2 aligns across 10 bases. The CDR3 is made up of 16 amino acids. Looked up from germline, CDR1 is MNHEY and CDR2 is SVGAGI. V lost 4 bases, J lost 3 bases, and 6 bases stayed unmatched. CDR3 amino acids: CASSSPLAGNYNEQFF. The CDR3 DNA reads as TGTGCCAGCAGTTCCCCACTAGCGGGGAACTACAATGAGCAGTTCTTC.

The rearrangement links TRBV29-1 to TRBJ2-1; TRBD2 aligns across 8 bases. CDR1 SQVTM and CDR2 ANQGSEA come from the germline V gene. J was trimmed by 3 bases and V by 0 bases; bases with no gene match: 7. The CDR3 loop spans 16 amino acids. The CDR3 sequence is CSVEDETSGVYNEQFF. CDR3 nucleotide sequence: TGCAGCGTTGAAGACGAAACTAGCGGAGTCTACAATGAGCAGTTCTTC.

This chain connects TRBV2 to TRBJ2-2; 10 bases align to TRBD2. The J segment lost 2 bases and the V segment lost 3 bases, leaving 9 bases of the junction unmatched. Germline loops: CDR1 SNHLY, CDR2 FYNNEI. The CDR3 runs to 18 residues. CDR3 sequence (DNA): TGTGCCAGCAGTGACAGGCTAGCGGGGGAACCCAACACCGGGGAGCTGTTTTTT. This encodes CASSDRLAGEPNTGELFF.

The gene calls are TRBV25-1 and TRBJ1-2; maybe TRBD1 (6 bases). This CDR3 is built from 12 residues. Trimming removed 6 bases from V and 4 bases from J, with 9 bases in between. From germline, CDR1 is MGHDK and CDR2 SYGVNS. Here the CDR3 DNA reads TGTGCCAGCAGCGAGGACAGCTATGGCTACACCTTC. It codes for CASSEDSYGYTF.

V is TRBV11-3 and J is TRBJ2-5, with TRBD2 identical over 9 bases. Germline V gene sequence: CDR1 SGHNT, CDR2 YENEEA. V shed 3 bases and J 2 bases; nucleotides not matched to a gene: 7. The length of the CDR3 is 16 residues. For the CDR3, the DNA is TGTGCCAGCAGCTTCATAGCGGGGGCCCTGCAAGAGACCCAGTACTTC. Protein product: CASSFIAGALQETQYF.

The chain is built from TRBV6-6 and TRBJ2-1, with D possibly being TRBD2 (5 bases). This CDR3 is built from 14 residues. V shed 8 bases and J shed 4 bases, with 15 bases lying between them. The germline V gene has CDR1 MNHNY and CDR2 SVGAGI (reference sequence). The CDR3 here is CASGRARLYNEQFF. The CDR3 coding sequence is TGTGCCAGCGGCCGGGCCCGACTATACAATGAGCAGTTCTTC.

The rearrangement uses TRBV4-3 and TRBJ2-2, with 7 positions matching TRBD2. The V gene end was trimmed by 1 base and the J gene end by 3 bases; junction bases not matched to a gene: 5. The CDR3 covers 16 residues. The germline CDR1 and CDR2 sequences are LGHNA and YSLEER. This chain's CDR3 is CASSQGAGVYTGELFF. The CDR3 DNA follows: TGCGCCAGCAGCCAAGGGGCGGGGGTCTACACCGGGGAGCTGTTTTTT.

The chain is built from TRBV2 and TRBJ1-2, with D possibly TRBD1 on 6 matching bases. The V and J ends lost 2 bases and 8 bases respectively, with 9 bases between them. From germline, CDR1 is SNHLY and CDR2 FYNNEI. CDR3 length: 12 residues. CDR3 amino acids: CASSETGWGYTF. The CDR3 nucleotides are TGTGCCAGCAGTGAAACAGGGTGGGGCTACACCTTC.